Shown below are 23 T cell receptor beta chains from a single sample sequenced in a study of blood T cell repertoires in COVID-19 (dated by TCRdb to 2020 to 2021). Libraries were prepared through the immunoSEQ multiplex PCR assay. TCRdb mirrors the immuneACCESS table, restricted to in-frame sequences. Some clones are absent from its copies; in checked studies, under half trace to an unresolved V gene, and the reason for the others is unknown. This sample is represented by 52,000 or so clones; around 91% of them were singletons. The ten biggest clones cover approximately 3.4% of the sample. The specimen was peripheral blood. The origin of the receptors is a human donor in a cohort sampled during active COVID-19.

The chain carries TRBV6-6 and TRBJ2-1; TRBD2 is a possible D gene (6 bases). Germline CDR1 MNHNY, CDR2 SVGAGI (reference sequence). The CDR3 spans 15 residues. V was shortened by 2 bases and J by 5 bases, with 13 bases between the two germline ends. This CDR3 is CASSYVQRVHNEQFF. In DNA form, the CDR3 reads TGTGCCAGCAGTTACGTACAGCGGGTTCACAATGAGCAGTTCTTC.

The rearrangement uses TRBV7-2 and TRBJ2-2; TRBD1 agrees at 7 bases. The CDR3 sequence is 16 residues long. The junction had 3 bases not matched to a gene; V was cut back by 1 base and J by 1 base. Germline V gene data show CDR1 as SGHTA and CDR2 as FQGNSA. The CDR3 DNA follows: TGTGCCAGCAGCTTAGAGGGGACAGAGAACACCGGGGAGCTGTTTTTT. Protein product: CASSLEGTENTGELFF.

Only a few counts were recorded for this clone. Sequence at one end of the junction differs from germline and may be a read error. The chain is built from TRBV7-7 and TRBJ2-1; 11 bases map to TRBD2. The CDR3 is 19 residues long. Germline-derived CDR1 and CDR2 are SSHAT and FNYEAQ (reference sequence). CDR3 nucleotide sequence: TGTGCTAGCAGCTTAGCTGAATTCCCTAGCGGGAGGAGGATGGATGAGCAGTTCTTC. Its protein is CASSLAEFPSGRRMDEQFF.

The chain carries TRBV28 and TRBJ1-1, with TRBD1 identical over 11 bases. The V segment lost 11 bases and the J segment 5 bases; nucleotides outside the gene matches: 10. The CDR3 is 14 residues long. CDR1 and CDR2 from the germline V gene are MDHEN and SYDVKM. Here the CDR3 DNA reads TGTGCCGGACGGACAGGGGGCATTGGGACTGAAGCTTTCTTT. Translation gives CAGRTGGIGTEAFF.

The chain recombines TRBV27 with TRBJ1-2; 7 bases fit TRBD1. The germline V gene encodes CDR1 MNHEY and CDR2 SMNVEV (reference sequence). The length of the CDR3 is 12 residues. Trimming took 6 bases from V and 8 from J; bases not matched to a gene: 6. CDR3 nucleotide sequence: TGTGCCAGCAGATCGGCAGGGGGAGGCTACACCTTC. It specifies CASRSAGGGYTF.

The CDR3 region is CASKPDRTGNTIYF. The CDR3 DNA is TGTGCCAGCAAGCCGGACAGGACTGGAAACACCATATATTTT. This sequence joins TRBV6-4 and TRBJ1-3; 7 nucleotides agree with TRBD1. Germline values: CDR1 MRHNA, CDR2 SNTAGT. With V trimmed by 7 bases and J by 2 bases, 5 bases remained unmatched. The CDR3 extends over 14 amino acids.

V and J are TRBV7-8 and TRBJ1-3; D possibly corresponds to TRBD1 (5 bases). This CDR3 comprises 14 residues. V was clipped by 1 base and J by 4 bases, with 8 bases between them. Germline V CDR1 and CDR2: SGHVS, FQNEAQ. As DNA, the CDR3 is TGTGCCAGCAGCTTAGAGGCAGGGGGAAACACCATATATTTT. Protein sequence: CASSLEAGGNTIYF.

The chain is built from TRBV5-1 and TRBJ2-5; the match to TRBD2 covers 16 bases. V was pared by 4 bases and J by 2 bases, with 2 bases of the junction left unmatched. There are 16 residues in the CDR3. The germline gives CDR1 SGHRS, CDR2 YFSETQ. CDR3 sequence: CASSPGLAGGQETQYF. CDR3 DNA sequence: TGCGCCAGCAGCCCGGGACTAGCGGGAGGGCAAGAGACCCAGTACTTC.

The gene calls are TRBV28 and TRBJ2-1; 10 bases are a match to TRBD2. The CDR3 consists of 16 residues. Germline assignment: CDR1 MDHEN and CDR2 SYDVKM. Trimming cost V 3 bases and J 4 bases; bases outside gene matches: 6. The CDR3 sequence is CASSLNRSGRYNEQFF. The DNA of the CDR3 is TGTGCCAGCAGTTTGAATCGTAGCGGGAGGTACAATGAGCAGTTCTTC.

The chain has TRBV11-2 and TRBJ2-1; 10 nucleotides align to TRBD2. V lost 5 bases, J lost 8 bases, and 15 bases stayed unmatched. Per the germline V gene, CDR1 is SGHAT and CDR2 is FQNNGV. The CDR3 length is 17 residues. DNA of the CDR3: TGTGCCAGCAGCCCTATCTTATCAAGCGGGAGGGCCGATGAGCAGTTCTTC. Translating gives CASSPILSSGRADEQFF.

The chain recombines TRBV15 with TRBJ1-5; TRBD1 might be the D (5 bases). This CDR3 has 13 residues. V was clipped by 3 bases and J by 6 bases, with 9 bases between them. Germline assignment: CDR1 LNHNV and CDR2 YYDKDF (reference sequence). CDR3 sequence reads: CATSRGHRQPQHF. The CDR3 region has the DNA TGTGCCACCAGCAGGGGGCATCGTCAGCCCCAGCATTTT. The variable domain in full, completed from reference TRBV15 and TRBJ1-5, reads DAMVIQNPRYQVTQFGKPVTLSCSQTLNHNVMYWYQQKSSQAPKLLFHYYDKDFNNEADTPDNFQSRRPNTSFCFLDIRSPGLGDTAMYLCATSRGHRQPQHFGDGTRLSIL.

This clone was seen once. The rearrangement joins TRBV3-1 (or the pseudogene TRBV3-2) to TRBJ1-1; maybe TRBD1 (6 bases). The germline V gene encodes CDR1 LGHDT and CDR2 YNNKEL (reference sequence). CDR3 length equals 14 residues. The V and J ends lost 6 bases and 2 bases respectively, with 13 bases between them. The CDR3 reads CASSRDMGNTEAFF. In DNA, the CDR3 is TGTGCCAGCAGTCGGGACATGGGTAACACTGAAGCTTTCTTT.

CDR3 sequence reads: CASSLGPTSGKETQYF. The CDR3 nucleotides are TGTGCCAGCAGCCTAGGTCCGACTAGCGGGAAAGAGACCCAGTACTTC. The V and J genes are TRBV9 and TRBJ2-5; 11 nucleotides line up with TRBD2. The CDR3 runs to 16 residues. Germline CDR1 reads SGDLS; CDR2 reads YYNGEE. V lost 4 bases, J lost 3 bases, and 8 bases stayed unmatched.

This chain connects TRBV11-2 to TRBJ1-3; 7 bases map to TRBD1. The CDR3 is 15 amino acids. V shed 5 bases and J 4 bases; nucleotides not matched to a gene: 8. CDR1 and CDR2 (germline): SGHAT, FQNNGV. The CDR3 nucleotides are TGTGCCAGCAGCGTAAACAGGGGCTCAGGAAACACCATATATTTT. Protein: CASSVNRGSGNTIYF.

The gene calls are TRBV6-5 and TRBJ2-3; perhaps TRBD1 as D (5 bases). Deletions cut 5 bases from V and 1 base from J, with 10 bases between. Germline assignment: CDR1 MNHEY and CDR2 SVGAGI. CDR3 length equals 14 residues. The CDR3 protein is CASSLEQGTDTQYF. CDR3 nucleotides: TGTGCCAGCAGTCTCGAACAGGGCACAGATACGCAGTATTTT.

The chain recombines TRBV5-4 with TRBJ2-1; D may be TRBD2 (6 bases). CDR1 and CDR2 from the germline V gene are SGHNT and YYREEE (reference sequence). V lost 4 bases and J lost 4, with 15 bases in between. The CDR3 runs to 15 residues. CDR3 nucleotide sequence: TGTGCCAGCAGCCTGGCACGTGGAGGGTACAATGAGCAGTTCTTC. Its protein is CASSLARGGYNEQFF.

In regard to this clone: Additional DNA sequences in this sample encode the identical CDR3. This chain connects TRBV29-1 to TRBJ2-7; 8 nucleotides match TRBD1. The CDR3 sequence is 14 residues long. V trimming: 4 bases; J trimming: 1 base; junction bases outside the gene matches: 6. Germline V gene lookup returns CDR1 SQVTM and CDR2 ANQGSEA. CDR3 DNA sequence: TGCAGCGTTGCTTCCACAGGGGGGTCCTACGAGCAGTACTTC. This gives the protein CSVASTGGSYEQYF.

The V gene is TRBV10-2, the J gene TRBJ1-3; the D is unclear. Germline V lookup: CDR1 WSHSY, CDR2 SAAADI. Trimming pared 0 bases from V and 2 bases from J, leaving 8 bases between. This CDR3 contains 15 residues. In DNA, the CDR3 is TGCGCCAGCAGTGAGTCAAGTACACCTGGAAACACCATATATTTT. This gives the protein CASSESSTPGNTIYF.

The chain has TRBV19 and TRBJ2-1; 9 nucleotides match TRBD1. This CDR3 has 15 amino acids. V was clipped by 6 bases and J by 4 bases; unmatched bases: 7. In germline, CDR1 is LNHDA, CDR2 SQIVND (reference sequence). DNA of the CDR3: TGTGCCAGTAGACCGGGACAGGGAGTGTACAATGAGCAGTTCTTC. It encodes CASRPGQGVYNEQFF.

J is TRBJ2-7 and V is TRBV6-1; 11 bases map to TRBD2. This CDR3 spans 16 amino acids. V dropped 0 bases and J dropped 3; count of bases not matched to a gene: 4. In germline, CDR1 is MNHNS, CDR2 SASEGT. CDR3 nucleotides: TGTGCCAGCAGTGAAGCACGACTAGCGGGGTACTACGAGCAGTACTTC. Protein product: CASSEARLAGYYEQYF.

The chain links TRBV10-2 to TRBJ1-2, with D maybe TRBD1 (5 bases). Germline V gene sequence: CDR1 WSHSY, CDR2 SAAADI. Trimming removed 4 bases from V and 5 bases from J, with 14 bases in between. This CDR3 is built from 14 residues. The CDR3 protein is CASSADSNLYGYTF. CDR3 nucleotides: TGCGCCAGCAGTGCCGACAGCAATCTGTATGGCTACACCTTC.

This chain links TRBV4-2 with TRBJ2-2; TRBD2 matches at 8 bases. Germline V gene data show CDR1 as LGHNA and CDR2 as YNFKEQ. Trimming removed 5 bases from V and 6 bases from J; junction bases left unmatched: 8. The CDR3 has 15 residues. The CDR3 here is CASSFSGTPSGELFF. The CDR3 DNA reads as TGTGCCAGCAGCTTTAGCGGGACCCCGTCCGGGGAGCTGTTTTTT.

In this sample, this clone turned up once. The chain employs TRBV9 and TRBJ1-1, with unresolved D. V shed 3 bases and J shed 0 bases, with 6 bases lying between them. The germline V gene has CDR1 SGDLS and CDR2 YYNGEE. CDR3 length equals 13 residues. CDR3 residues: CASSAQMNTEAFF. In DNA form, the CDR3 reads TGTGCCAGCAGCGCGCAGATGAACACTGAAGCTTTCTTT.